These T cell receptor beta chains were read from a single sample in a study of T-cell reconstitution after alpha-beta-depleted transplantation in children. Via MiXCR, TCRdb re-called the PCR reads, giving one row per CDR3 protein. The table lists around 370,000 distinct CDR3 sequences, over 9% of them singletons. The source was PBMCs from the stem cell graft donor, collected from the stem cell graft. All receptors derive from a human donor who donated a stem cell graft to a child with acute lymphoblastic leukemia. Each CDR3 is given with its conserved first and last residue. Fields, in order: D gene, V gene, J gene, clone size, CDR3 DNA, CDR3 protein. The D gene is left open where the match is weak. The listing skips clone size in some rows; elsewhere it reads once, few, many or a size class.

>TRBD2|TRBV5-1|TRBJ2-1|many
TGCGCCAGCAGCTTGGGGACTAGCGGGAAGGATGAGCAGTTCTTC
CASSLGTSGKDEQFF
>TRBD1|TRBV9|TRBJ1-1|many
TGTGCCAGCAGCCCAAACCCAGGGGGCGCAGATGAAGCTTTCTTT
CASSPNPGGADEAFF
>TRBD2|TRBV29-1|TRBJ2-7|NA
TGCAGCGTTGAAGCGGGAGGTGGCTACGAGCAGTACTTC
CSVEAGGGYEQYF
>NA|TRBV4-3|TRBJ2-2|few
TGCGCCAGCAGCCGGCAAGACGTAAACTACCTCACAACCTACACCGGGGAGCTGTTTTTT
CASSRQDVNYLTTYTGELFF
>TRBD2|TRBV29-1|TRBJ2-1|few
TGCAGCGTTGGTAGCGGGAGTGAGCAGTTCTTC
CSVGSGSEQFF
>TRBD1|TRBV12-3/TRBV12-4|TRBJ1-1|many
TGTGCCAGCAGCAACCCGACAGGGATAACTGAAGCTTTCTTT
CASSNPTGITEAFF
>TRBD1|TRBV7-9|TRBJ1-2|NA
TGTGCCAGCAGCCCGGGACAGGTGACCTACACCTTC
CASSPGQVTYTF
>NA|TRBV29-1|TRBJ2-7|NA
TGCAGCGTTGAAGAAGCAGGGTACTACGAGCAGTACTTC
CSVEEAGYYEQYF
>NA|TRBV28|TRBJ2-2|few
TGTGCCAGCAGTGCATCCGGGACGGCGAACACCGGGGAGCTGTTTTTT
CASSASGTANTGELFF
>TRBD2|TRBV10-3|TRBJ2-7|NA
TGTGCCATCAGTGAGTCAACTAGCGGGAGATACGAGCAGTACTTC
CAISESTSGRYEQYF
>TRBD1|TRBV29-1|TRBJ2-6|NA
TGCAGCGCCTTGACAGGGACTGGGGCCAACGTCCTGACTTTC
CSALTGTGANVLTF
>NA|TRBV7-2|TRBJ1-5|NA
TGTGCCAGCAGCTTAGCGGGACGGGGGGGCCCGGGCAATCAGCCCCAGCATTTT
CASSLAGRGGPGNQPQHF
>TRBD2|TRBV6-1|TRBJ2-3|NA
TGTGCCAGCAGCCAGGGACTAGCGGGAGGGCATTCGCAGTATTTT
CASSQGLAGGHSQYF
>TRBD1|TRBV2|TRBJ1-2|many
TGTGCCACCGCATGGGACAGAGATAACTATGGCTACACCTTC
CATAWDRDNYGYTF
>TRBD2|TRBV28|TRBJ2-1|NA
TGTGCCAGCAGTCCCCCGGGACTAGCGGGCCACAATGAGCAGTTCTTC
CASSPPGLAGHNEQFF
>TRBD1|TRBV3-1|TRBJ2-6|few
TGTGCCAGCAGCCAAGGGCCGGGACAGGCCAGCTCTGGGGCCAACGTCCTGACTTTC
CASSQGPGQASSGANVLTF
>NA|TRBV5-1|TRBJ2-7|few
TGCGCCAGCAGCACCCTTGAGTGGGGGACCCACTCCTACGAGCAGTACTTC
CASSTLEWGTHSYEQYF
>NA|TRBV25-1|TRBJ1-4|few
TGTGCCAGCAGTGAATTAGGGGATAGATATGAAAAACTGTTTTTT
CASSELGDRYEKLFF
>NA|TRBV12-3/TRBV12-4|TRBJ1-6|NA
TGTGCCAGCAGTTCCGGGACGAGGAATTCACCCCTCCACTTT
CASSSGTRNSPLHF
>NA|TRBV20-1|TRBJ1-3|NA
TGCAGTGCTAGAGATCGGAGGACGGCAGGAAACACCATATATTTT
CSARDRRTAGNTIYF
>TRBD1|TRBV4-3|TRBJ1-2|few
TGCGCCAGCAGCCAAGTTCCAGGACAGGCAATAGGTGGCTACACCTTC
CASSQVPGQAIGGYTF
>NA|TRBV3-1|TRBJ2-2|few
TGTGCCAGCAGCCCGATCCAGGGAAGCGGGGAGCTGTTTTTT
CASSPIQGSGELFF
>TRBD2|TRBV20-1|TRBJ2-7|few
TGCAGTGGGGGAGCGGGAGTCCTCTACGAGCAGTACTTC
CSGGAGVLYEQYF
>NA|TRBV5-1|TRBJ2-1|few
TGCGCCAGCAGCCCAAGCGGGCCCTACAATGAGCAGTTCTTC
CASSPSGPYNEQFF
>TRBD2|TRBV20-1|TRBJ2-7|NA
TGCAGTGCTAGTGTACTAGCGGGAGCCTACGAGCAGTACTTC
CSASVLAGAYEQYF
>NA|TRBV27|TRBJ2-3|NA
TGTGCCAGCAGTTTAATCCGGGCATCGTCGGATACGCAGTATTTT
CASSLIRASSDTQYF
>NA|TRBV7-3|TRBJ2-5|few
TGTGCCAGCAGCCCGACGGGGGCCCCGGGCGAGACCCAGTACTTC
CASSPTGAPGETQYF
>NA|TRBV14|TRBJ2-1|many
TGTGCCAGCAGCCACCCGGGACCATACCACGATGAGCAGTTCTTC
CASSHPGPYHDEQFF
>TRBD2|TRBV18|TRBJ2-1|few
TGTGCCAGCTCACCGAACGGGAGGTCCTACAATGAGCAGTTCTTC
CASSPNGRSYNEQFF
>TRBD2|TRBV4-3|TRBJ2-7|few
TGCGCCAGCAGCCAGGGACTAAGATCTTACGAGCAGTACTTC
CASSQGLRSYEQYF
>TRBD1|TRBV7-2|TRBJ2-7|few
TGTGCCAGCAGCTTATTTGCGGACAGGGGGCTTTACGAGCAGTACTTC
CASSLFADRGLYEQYF
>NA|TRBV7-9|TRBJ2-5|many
TGTGCCAGCAGCTATATGGCCAGCTTAGAGACCCAGTACTTC
CASSYMASLETQYF
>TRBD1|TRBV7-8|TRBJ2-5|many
TGTGCCAGCAGCTCCCACGGACAGGGGGTGTGGGAGACCCAGTACTTC
CASSSHGQGVWETQYF
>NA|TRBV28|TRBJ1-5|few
TGTGCCAGCGAGGGTCTGGGGGTGAGCAATCAGCCCCAGCATTTT
CASEGLGVSNQPQHF
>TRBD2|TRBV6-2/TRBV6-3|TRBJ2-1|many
TGTGCCAGCAGTACTTACCGGGACTACTCTCTCTACAATGAGCAGTTCTTC
CASSTYRDYSLYNEQFF
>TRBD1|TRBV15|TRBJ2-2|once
TGTGCCACCAGCATAGACAGGGCGGACGGGGAGCTGTTTTTT
CATSIDRADGELFF
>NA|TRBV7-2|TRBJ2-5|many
TGTGCCAGCAGCTTAGAGGTCCAGTCGGGAGAGACCCAGTACTTC
CASSLEVQSGETQYF
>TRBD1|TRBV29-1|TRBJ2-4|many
TGCAGCGCTGGGACAGAAAACATTCAGTACTTC
CSAGTENIQYF
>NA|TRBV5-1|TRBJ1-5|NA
TGCGCCAGCAGCGAGGGACCAGGGCAGCCCCAGCATTTT
CASSEGPGQPQHF
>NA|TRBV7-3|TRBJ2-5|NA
TGTGCCAGCAGCCCATACCGGGAACGCCAAGAGACCCAGTACTTC
CASSPYRERQETQYF
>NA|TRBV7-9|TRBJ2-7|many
TGTGCCAGCAGCTTAGGCTCCGGGGCCTACGAGCAGTACTTC
CASSLGSGAYEQYF
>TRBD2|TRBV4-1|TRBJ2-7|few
TGCGCCAGCAGCCAGGGCGATCGACTAGCGGACCCCTACGAGCAGTACTTC
CASSQGDRLADPYEQYF
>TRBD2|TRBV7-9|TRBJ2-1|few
TGTGCCAGCAGCGCAGGCCCTAGCGGGGAGCTGGGGAAGTTCTTC
CASSAGPSGELGKFF
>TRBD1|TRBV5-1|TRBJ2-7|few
TGCGCCAGCAGCTACCGGGACAGGGGGCAAAAATACCCAGGCCCTGACGAGCAGTACTTC
CASSYRDRGQKYPGPDEQYF
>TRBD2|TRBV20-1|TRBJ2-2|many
TGCAGTGCTTCCGGACTAGCGAACACCGGGGAGCTGTTTTTT
CSASGLANTGELFF
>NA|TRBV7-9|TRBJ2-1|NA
TGTGCCAGCAGCTTTATACCCCTGGGTCTTCCCGGGGAGCAGTTCTTC
CASSFIPLGLPGEQFF
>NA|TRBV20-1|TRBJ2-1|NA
TGCAGTGCTAGAGTATTGGGCGGGGTGGTCTACAATGAGCAGTTCTTC
CSARVLGGVVYNEQFF
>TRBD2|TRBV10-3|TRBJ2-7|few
TGTGCCACCGTAGCGGGAGGGCTGTCCTACGAGCAGTACTTC
CATVAGGLSYEQYF
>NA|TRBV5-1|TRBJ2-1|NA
TGCGCCAGCAGCTTGGGACGGCCCAATGAGCAGTTCTTC
CASSLGRPNEQFF
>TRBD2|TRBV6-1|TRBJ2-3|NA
TGTGCCAGCAGTGGAGCGGGGGCTAGCACAGATACGCAGTATTTT
CASSGAGASTDTQYF
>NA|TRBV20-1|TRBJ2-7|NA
TGCAGTGCCAAGTCGAGCACCTACGAGCAGTACTTC
CSAKSSTYEQYF
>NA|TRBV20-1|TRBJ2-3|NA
TGCAGTGCTAGAGCCGGGGGTACGCAGTATTTT
CSARAGGTQYF
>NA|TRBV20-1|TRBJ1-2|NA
TGCAGTGCTGGGAGAGATCGGGGCTACACCTTC
CSAGRDRGYTF